This TCR beta chain was profiled in a study of OX40 agonist ivuxolimab in advanced cancers. Across the whole study: Cohort: 80% to 90% men, mean age around 55, aged about 23 to 80.

In germline, CDR1 is SGHTS, CDR2 YDEGEE. V trimming: 1 base; J trimming: 4 bases; junction bases outside the gene matches: 7. The CDR3 spans 16 residues. Only in-frame clones appear in the TCRdb table, and some are missing; sequencing was by immunoSEQ multiplex PCR. Seen here are some 52,000 clones, around 94% observed once, and the top ten hold 12%. Study-level points and caveats: The authors also found low normalized T-cell clonal expansion in some nonresponders. CD8+ T cells showed, on average, more clonal expansion than CD4+ cells.

For this clone: What it recognizes is unknown.

This sequence originates from an adult with an advanced solid tumor such as melanoma, head and neck, liver or kidney cancer. This specimen consisted of CD4+ or CD8+ T cells sorted from blood, obtained in a trial of the OX40 agonist ivuxolimab. The genes are TRBV5-8 and TRBJ2-2, with TRBD1 matching 7 bases. In DNA, the CDR3 is TGTGCCAGCAGCTTGCGTGAGACAGGGAGCACCGGGGAGCTGTTTTTT. Protein product: CASSLRETGSTGELFF.